Included here is one T cell receptor beta chain sequence, with context. Its specificity is not known. This record belongs to a study of blood T cells in healthy people across ages. A second about 7 to 11 cycle PCR used barcoded and J-beta primers. Each CDR3 protein gets one entry after TCRdb re-called the 5' RACE reads with MiXCR. The sample contains some 900,000 distinct CDR3 sequences, roughly 52% of which appear only once. General study points: In these data, TCR beta diversity tracked strongly with naive T cell percentage.

Per sample, at least 5 micrograms of total RNA were extracted. Sequencing was performed on blood. The clonotype was recovered from a man between 25 and 39 years old in good health.

CDR3 sequence (DNA): TGTGCCAGCAGCAACCAGTCGGGGTTAGCCAAAAACATTCAGTACTTC. Its protein product is CASSNQSGLAKNIQYF. The chain employs TRBV21-1 and TRBJ2-4. TRBV21-1 represents a pseudogene. This CDR3 has 16 residues.